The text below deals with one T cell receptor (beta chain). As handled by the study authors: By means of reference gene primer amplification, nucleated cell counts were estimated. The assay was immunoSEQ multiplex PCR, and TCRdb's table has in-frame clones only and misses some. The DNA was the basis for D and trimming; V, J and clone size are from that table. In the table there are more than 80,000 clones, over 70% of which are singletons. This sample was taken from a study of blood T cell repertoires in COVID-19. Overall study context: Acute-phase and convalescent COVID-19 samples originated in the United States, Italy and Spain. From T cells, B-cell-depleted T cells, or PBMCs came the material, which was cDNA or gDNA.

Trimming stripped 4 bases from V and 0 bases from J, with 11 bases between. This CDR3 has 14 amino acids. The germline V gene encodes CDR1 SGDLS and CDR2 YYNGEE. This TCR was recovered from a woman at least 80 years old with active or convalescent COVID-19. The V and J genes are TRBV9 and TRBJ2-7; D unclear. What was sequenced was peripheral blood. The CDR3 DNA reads TGTGCCAGCAGCTCCTACAGTTACTCCTACGAGCAGTACTTC. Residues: CASSSYSYSYEQYF.